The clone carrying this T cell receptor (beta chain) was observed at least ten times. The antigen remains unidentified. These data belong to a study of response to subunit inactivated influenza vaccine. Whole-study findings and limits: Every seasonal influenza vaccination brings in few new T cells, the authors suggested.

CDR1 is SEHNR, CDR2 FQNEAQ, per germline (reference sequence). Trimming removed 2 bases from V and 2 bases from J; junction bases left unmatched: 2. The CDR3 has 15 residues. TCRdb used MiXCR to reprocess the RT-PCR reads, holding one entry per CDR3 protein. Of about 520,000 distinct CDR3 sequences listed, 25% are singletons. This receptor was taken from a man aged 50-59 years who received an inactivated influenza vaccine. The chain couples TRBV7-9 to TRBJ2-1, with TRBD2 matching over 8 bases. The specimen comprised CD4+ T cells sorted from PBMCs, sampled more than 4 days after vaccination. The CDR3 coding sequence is TGTGCCAGCAGCTTAACTAGCGGCGCCTACAATGAGCAGTTCTTC. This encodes CASSLTSGAYNEQFF.